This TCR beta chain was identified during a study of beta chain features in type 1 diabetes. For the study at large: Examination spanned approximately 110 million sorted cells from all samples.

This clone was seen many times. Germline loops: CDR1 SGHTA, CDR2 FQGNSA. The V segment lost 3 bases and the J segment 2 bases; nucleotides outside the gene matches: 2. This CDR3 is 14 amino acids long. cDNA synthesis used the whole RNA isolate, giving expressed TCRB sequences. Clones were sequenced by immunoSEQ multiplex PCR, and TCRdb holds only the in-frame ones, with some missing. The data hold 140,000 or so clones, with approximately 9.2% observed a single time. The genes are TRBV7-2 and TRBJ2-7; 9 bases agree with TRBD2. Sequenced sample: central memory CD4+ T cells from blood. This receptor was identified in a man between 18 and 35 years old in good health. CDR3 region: CASSFSGGPYEQYF. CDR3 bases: TGTGCCAGCAGCTTTAGCGGGGGCCCCTACGAGCAGTACTTC.